A single sample gave rise to the 10 T cell receptor beta chains below, sequenced in a study of T-cell memory formation after mild COVID-19. Via MiXCR, TCRdb re-called the 5' RACE reads, giving one row per CDR3 protein. The table records hundreds of thousands of distinct CDR3 sequences, more than 20% of them present only once. Sequencing was performed on PBMCs or a T cell subset sorted from them (not recorded which). The receptor set was obtained from an adult woman who had mild COVID-19 (a few samples of this study predate the infection). Cell type and time point are not known.

V is TRBV5-1 and J is TRBJ2-5, with a weak D call TRBD1 (6 bases). This CDR3 region has 14 residues. Germline CDR1 SGHRS, CDR2 YFSETQ. V was cut by 3 bases and J by 4 bases, with 13 bases left in between. For the CDR3, the DNA is TGCGCCAGCAGCTCGGACAGCATGGGAGAGACCCAGTACTTC. This translates into CASSSDSMGETQYF. Variable domain in full (rest from reference TRBV5-1 and TRBJ2-5): KAGVTQTPRYLIKTRGQQVTLSCSPISGHRSVSWYQQTPGQGLQFLFEYFSETQRNKGNFPGRFSGRQFSNSRSEMNVSTLELGDSALYLCASSSDSMGETQYFGPGTRLLVL.

The rearrangement joins TRBV4-1 to TRBJ2-4; D is unclear. Germline CDR1 and CDR2: MGHRA and YSYEKL. The ends were cut back, 0 bases at V and 5 bases at J, with 5 bases in the middle. The length of the CDR3 is 13 residues. The CDR3 sequence: CASSQDPQNIQYF. The CDR3 coding sequence is TGCGCCAGCAGCCAAGACCCCCAAAACATTCAGTACTTC.

This chain joins TRBV5-6 and TRBJ1-2, with TRBD1 matching over 9 bases. Losses at the gene ends were 4 bases for V and 7 bases for J; bases not matched to a gene: 11. The germline V gene has CDR1 SGHDT and CDR2 YYEEEE. The CDR3 sequence is 15 residues long. CDR3 sequence (DNA): TGTGCCAGCAGCCCGGGGACAGGGTTAGGGTTTGGCTACACCTTC. It specifies CASSPGTGLGFGYTF.

The chain has TRBV5-4 and TRBJ2-1; 9 bases are shared with TRBD1. The CDR3 spans 15 residues. J gave up 9 bases and V 2 bases, and 9 bases lay outside the gene matches. Germline V CDR1 and CDR2: SGHNT, YYREEE (reference sequence). CDR3 nucleotides: TGTGCCAGCAGCTTCCCGGACAGGGGATTGAGTGAGCAGTTCTTC. Amino acids: CASSFPDRGLSEQFF.

This clonotype was detected only a few times. V usage is TRBV4-3 and J usage is TRBJ2-1, with a tentative D call TRBD2 (5 bases). The CDR3 consists of 15 residues. Germline loops: CDR1 LGHNA, CDR2 YSLEER. Trimming removed 1 base from V and 4 bases from J, with 11 bases in between. CDR3 protein: CASSQVEARYNEQFF. Here the CDR3 DNA reads TGCGCCAGCAGCCAAGTGGAGGCCAGATACAATGAGCAGTTCTTC.

This clonotype occurred many times. A junction boundary mismatches the germline segment, possibly from a read error. The chain recombines TRBV5-1 with TRBJ1-1, with D possibly being TRBD1 (6 bases). Per the germline V gene, CDR1 is SGHRS and CDR2 is YFSETQ. This CDR3 has 13 amino acids. CDR3 in DNA: TGTGCCAGCAGCTGGGGACAAAACACTGAAGCTTTCTTT. This sequence encodes CASSWGQNTEAFF.

This chain uses TRBV29-1 with TRBJ2-1; D gene ambiguous. Germline CDR1 and CDR2: SQVTM and ANQGSEA. The CDR3 consists of 8 residues. V was trimmed by 5 bases and J by 9 bases, leaving 2 bases between them. For the CDR3, the DNA is TGCAGCGTTACTGAGCAGTTCTTC. This sequence encodes CSVTEQFF.

The chain carries TRBV5-1 and TRBJ2-1; 12 bases fit TRBD2. Germline lookup yields CDR1 SGHRS and CDR2 YFSETQ. The CDR3 totals 15 residues. The V gene end was trimmed by 4 bases and the J gene end by 9 bases; junction bases not matched to a gene: 8. The CDR3 loop is CASSPRTSGIPEQFF. CDR3 coding DNA: TGCGCCAGCAGCCCCAGGACTAGCGGGATCCCTGAGCAGTTCTTC.

This clonotype was found a few times. The V gene is TRBV6-1, the J gene TRBJ1-1; weak D call: TRBD1 (6 bases). In germline, CDR1 is MNHNS, CDR2 SASEGT. V gave up 10 bases and J gave up 8 bases, with 11 bases separating them. The CDR3 contains 10 residues. This chain's CDR3 is CATRQVEAFF. CDR3 sequence (DNA): TGTGCCACTAGACAGGTAGAAGCTTTCTTT.

The rearrangement uses TRBV4-2 and TRBJ1-4; 8 bases are shared with TRBD1. CDR3 length: 15 amino acids. The V gene end was trimmed by 3 bases and the J gene end by 3 bases; junction bases not matched to a gene: 3. Per the germline V gene, CDR1 is LGHNA and CDR2 is YNFKEQ. CDR3 coding DNA: TGTGCCAGCAGCCACAACAGGGGGGCTAATGAAAAACTGTTTTTT. Protein product: CASSHNRGANEKLFF.